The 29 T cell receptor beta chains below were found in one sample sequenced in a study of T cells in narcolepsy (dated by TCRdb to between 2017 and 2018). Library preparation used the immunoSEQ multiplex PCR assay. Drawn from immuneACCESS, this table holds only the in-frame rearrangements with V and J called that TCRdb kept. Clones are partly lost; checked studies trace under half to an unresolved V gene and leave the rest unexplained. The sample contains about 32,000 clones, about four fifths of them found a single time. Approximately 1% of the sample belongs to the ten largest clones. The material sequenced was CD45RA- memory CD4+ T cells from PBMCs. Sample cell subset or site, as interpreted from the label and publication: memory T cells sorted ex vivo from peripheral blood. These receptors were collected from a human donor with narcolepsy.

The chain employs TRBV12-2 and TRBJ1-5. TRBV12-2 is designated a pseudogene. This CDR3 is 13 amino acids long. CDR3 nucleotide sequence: TGTGCAAGTCGCTTCGCAGGGACCGGGGTGGTGCATTTT. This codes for CASRFAGTGVVHF.

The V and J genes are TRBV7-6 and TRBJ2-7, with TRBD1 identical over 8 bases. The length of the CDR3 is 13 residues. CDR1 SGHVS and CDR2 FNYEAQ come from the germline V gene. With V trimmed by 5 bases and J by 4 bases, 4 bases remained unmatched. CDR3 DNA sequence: TGTGCCAGCAGCCCGTGGACAGGGTACGAGCAGTACTTC. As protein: CASSPWTGYEQYF.

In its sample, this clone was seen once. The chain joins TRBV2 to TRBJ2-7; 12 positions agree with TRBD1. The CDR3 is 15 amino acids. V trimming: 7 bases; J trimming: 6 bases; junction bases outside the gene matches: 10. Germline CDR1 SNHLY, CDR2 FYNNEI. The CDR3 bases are TGTGCCAGCAAAAGCACCGGGACAGGGGGCGGCGAGCAGTACTTC. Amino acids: CASKSTGTGGGEQYF.

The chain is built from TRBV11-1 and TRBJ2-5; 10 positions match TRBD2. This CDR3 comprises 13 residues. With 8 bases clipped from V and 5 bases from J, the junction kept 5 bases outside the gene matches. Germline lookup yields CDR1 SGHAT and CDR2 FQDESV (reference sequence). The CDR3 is CASVLAGEETQYF. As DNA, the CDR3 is TGTGCCAGCGTTCTAGCGGGAGAGGAGACCCAGTACTTC.

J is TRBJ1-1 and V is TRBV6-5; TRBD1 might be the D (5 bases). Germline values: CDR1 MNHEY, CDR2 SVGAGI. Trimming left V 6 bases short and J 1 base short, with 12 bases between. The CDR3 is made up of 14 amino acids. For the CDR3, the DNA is TGTGCCAGCAGCCTGGGGGGGAAGAACACTGAAGCTTTCTTT. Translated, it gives CASSLGGKNTEAFF.

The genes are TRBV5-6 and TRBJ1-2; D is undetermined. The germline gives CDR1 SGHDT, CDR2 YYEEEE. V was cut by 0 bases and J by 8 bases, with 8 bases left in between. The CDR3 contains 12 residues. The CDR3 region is CASSLAGRGYTF. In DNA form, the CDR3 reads TGTGCCAGCAGCTTGGCCGGTCGGGGCTACACCTTC.

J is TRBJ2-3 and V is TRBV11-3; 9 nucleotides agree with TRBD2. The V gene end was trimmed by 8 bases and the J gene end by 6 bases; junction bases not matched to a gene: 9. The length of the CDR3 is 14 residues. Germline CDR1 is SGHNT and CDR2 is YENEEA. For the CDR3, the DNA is TGTGCCAGCGCCAAGGAGCGGGAGGCCGATACGCAGTATTTT. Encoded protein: CASAKEREADTQYF.

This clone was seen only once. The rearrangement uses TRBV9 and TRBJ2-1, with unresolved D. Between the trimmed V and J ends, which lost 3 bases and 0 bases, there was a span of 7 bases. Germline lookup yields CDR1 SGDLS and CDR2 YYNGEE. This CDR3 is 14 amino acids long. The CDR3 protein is CASSADVSYNEQFF. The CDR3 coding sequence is TGTGCCAGCAGCGCGGACGTCTCCTACAATGAGCAGTTCTTC.

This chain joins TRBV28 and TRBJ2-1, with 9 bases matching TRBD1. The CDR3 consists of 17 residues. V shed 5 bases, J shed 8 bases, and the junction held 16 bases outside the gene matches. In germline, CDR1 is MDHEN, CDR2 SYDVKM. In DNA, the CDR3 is TGTGCCAGCAGTCCCCCGGGACAGGGCCCCAATGAACATGAGCAGTTCTTC. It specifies CASSPPGQGPNEHEQFF.

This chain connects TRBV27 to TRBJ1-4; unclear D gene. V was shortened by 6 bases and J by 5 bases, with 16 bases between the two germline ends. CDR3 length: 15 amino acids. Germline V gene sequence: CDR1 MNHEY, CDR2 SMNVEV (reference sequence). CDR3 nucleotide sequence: TGTGCCAGCAGACCCCTTGACCCTGGCAATGAAAAACTGTTTTTT. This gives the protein CASRPLDPGNEKLFF.

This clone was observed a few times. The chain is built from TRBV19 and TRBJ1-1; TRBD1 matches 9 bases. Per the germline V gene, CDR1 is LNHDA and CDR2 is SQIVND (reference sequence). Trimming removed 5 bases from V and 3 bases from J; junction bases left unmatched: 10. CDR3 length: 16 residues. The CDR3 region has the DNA TGTGCCAGTAGTTCGGGACAGGGCGTTGCGTACACTGAAGCTTTCTTT. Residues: CASSSGQGVAYTEAFF.

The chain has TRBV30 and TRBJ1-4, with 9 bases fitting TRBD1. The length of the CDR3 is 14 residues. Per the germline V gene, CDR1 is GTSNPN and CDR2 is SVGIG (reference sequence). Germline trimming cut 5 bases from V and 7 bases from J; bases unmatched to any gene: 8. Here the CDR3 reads CAWSTGGGGEKLFF. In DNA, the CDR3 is TGTGCCTGGTCTACAGGGGGCGGTGGTGAAAAACTGTTTTTT.

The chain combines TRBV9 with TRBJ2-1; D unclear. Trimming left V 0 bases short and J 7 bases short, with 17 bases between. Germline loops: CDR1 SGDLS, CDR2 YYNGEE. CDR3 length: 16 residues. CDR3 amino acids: CASSVGSSPAQNEQFF. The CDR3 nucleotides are TGTGCCAGCAGCGTAGGATCATCCCCGGCACAGAATGAGCAGTTCTTC.

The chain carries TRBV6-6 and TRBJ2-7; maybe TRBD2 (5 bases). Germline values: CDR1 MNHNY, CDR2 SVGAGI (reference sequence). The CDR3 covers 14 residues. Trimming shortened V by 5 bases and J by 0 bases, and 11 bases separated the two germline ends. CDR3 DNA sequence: TGTGCCAGCAGTCCCGGGATCAGCTCCTACGAGCAGTACTTC. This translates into CASSPGISSYEQYF.

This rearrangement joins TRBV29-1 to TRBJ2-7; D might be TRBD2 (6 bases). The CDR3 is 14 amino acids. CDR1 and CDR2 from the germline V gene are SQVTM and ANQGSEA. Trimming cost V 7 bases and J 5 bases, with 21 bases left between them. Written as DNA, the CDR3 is TGCAGCGGGGGGGAGAGCCTGGGACCGAACGAGCAGTACTTC. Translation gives CSGGESLGPNEQYF.

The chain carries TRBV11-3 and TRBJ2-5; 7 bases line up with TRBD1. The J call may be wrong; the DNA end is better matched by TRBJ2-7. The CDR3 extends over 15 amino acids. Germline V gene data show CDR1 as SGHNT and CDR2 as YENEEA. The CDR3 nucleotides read TGTGCCAGCAGCTTAGTCGCCACAGGGGTCTACGAGCAGTACTTC. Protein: CASSLVATGVYEQYF.

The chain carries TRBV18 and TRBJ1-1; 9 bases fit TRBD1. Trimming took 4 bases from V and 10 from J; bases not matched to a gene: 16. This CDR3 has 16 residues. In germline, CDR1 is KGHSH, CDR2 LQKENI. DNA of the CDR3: TGTGCCAGCTCACTCCCGGGACAGGGCGGCAACAGGGGAGCTTTCTTT. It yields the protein CASSLPGQGGNRGAFF.

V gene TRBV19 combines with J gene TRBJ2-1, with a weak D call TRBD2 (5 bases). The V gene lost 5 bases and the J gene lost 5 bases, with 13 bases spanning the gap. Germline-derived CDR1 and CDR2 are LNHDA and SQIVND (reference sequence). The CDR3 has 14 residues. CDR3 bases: TGTGCCAGTAGTTCCTACGGACTGCACAATGAGCAGTTCTTC. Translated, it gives CASSSYGLHNEQFF.

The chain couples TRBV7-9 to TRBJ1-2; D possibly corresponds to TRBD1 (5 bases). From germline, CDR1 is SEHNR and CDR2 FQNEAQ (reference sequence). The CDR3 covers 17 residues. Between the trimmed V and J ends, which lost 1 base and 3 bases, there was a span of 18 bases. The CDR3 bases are TGTGCCAGCAGCTTAGGGCAGGGTGGGGGGAACGACTATGGCTACACCTTC. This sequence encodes CASSLGQGGGNDYGYTF. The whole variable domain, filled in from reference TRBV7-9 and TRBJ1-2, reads DTGVSQNPRHKITKRGQNVTFRCDPISEHNRLYWYRQTLGQGPEFLTYFQNEAQLEKSRLLSDRFSAERPKGSFSTLEIQRTEQGDSAMYLCASSLGQGGGNDYGYTFGSGTRLTVV.

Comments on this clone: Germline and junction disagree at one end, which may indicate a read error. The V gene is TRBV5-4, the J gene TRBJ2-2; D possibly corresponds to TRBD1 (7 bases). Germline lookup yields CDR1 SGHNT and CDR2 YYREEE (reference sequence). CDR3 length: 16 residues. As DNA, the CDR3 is TGTGCCGGCAGCTTGGAGGGGGCGCGGTCCACCGGGGAGCTGTTTTTT. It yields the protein CAGSLEGARSTGELFF.

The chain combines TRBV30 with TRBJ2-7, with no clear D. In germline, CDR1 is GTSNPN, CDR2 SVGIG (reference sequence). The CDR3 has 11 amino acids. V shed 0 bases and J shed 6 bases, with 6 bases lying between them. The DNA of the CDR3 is TGTGCCTGGAGTGTACACCGCGAGCAGTACTTC. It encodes CAWSVHREQYF.

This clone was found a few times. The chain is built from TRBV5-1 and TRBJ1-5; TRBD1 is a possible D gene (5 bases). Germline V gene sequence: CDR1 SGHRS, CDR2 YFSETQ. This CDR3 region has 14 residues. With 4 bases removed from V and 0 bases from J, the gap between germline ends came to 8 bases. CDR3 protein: CASSRDGSNQPQHF. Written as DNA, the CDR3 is TGCGCCAGCAGCAGGGACGGTAGCAATCAGCCCCAGCATTTT.

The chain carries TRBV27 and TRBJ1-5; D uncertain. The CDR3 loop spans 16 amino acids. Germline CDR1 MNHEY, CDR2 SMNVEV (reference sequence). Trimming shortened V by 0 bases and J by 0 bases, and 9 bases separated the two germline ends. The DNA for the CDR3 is TGTGCCAGCAGTTTATCTCGCGGCCTTAGCAATCAGCCCCAGCATTTT. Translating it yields CASSLSRGLSNQPQHF.

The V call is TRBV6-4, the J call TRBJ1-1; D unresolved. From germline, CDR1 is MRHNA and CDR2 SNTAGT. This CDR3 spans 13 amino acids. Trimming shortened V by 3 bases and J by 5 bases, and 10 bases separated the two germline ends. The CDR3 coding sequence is TGTGCCAGCAGTGAAGGGAGAGGGACTGAAGCTTTCTTT. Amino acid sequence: CASSEGRGTEAFF.

Written as DNA, the CDR3 is TGTGCCAGCAGCTCTTACCCGAGCCCAAACAATGAGCAGTTCTTC. Translation gives CASSSYPSPNNEQFF. The chain recombines TRBV7-3 with TRBJ2-1, with D unclear. Germline V CDR1 and CDR2: SGHTA, FQGTGA. V shed 4 bases and J shed 5 bases, with 15 bases lying between them. The length of the CDR3 is 15 residues.

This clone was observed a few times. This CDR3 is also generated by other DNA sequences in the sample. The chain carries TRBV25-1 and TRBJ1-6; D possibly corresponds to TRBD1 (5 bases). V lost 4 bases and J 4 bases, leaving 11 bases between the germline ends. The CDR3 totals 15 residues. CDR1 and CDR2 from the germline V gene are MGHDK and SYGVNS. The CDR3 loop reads CASSGRGPYNSPLHF. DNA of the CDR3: TGTGCCAGCAGTGGCCGGGGCCCTTATAATTCACCCCTCCACTTT.

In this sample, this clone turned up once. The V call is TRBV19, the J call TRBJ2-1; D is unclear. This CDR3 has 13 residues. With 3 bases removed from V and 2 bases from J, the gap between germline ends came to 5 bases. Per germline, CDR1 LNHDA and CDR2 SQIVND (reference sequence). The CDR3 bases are TGTGCCAGTAGTATTCCTGCCTACAATGAGCAGTTCTTC. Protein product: CASSIPAYNEQFF.

The CDR3 coding sequence is TGTGCCAGCAGCTGGGGACAGGGGCCCAATCAGCCCCAGCATTTT. Amino acids: CASSWGQGPNQPQHF. The J gene is TRBJ1-5, the V gene TRBV5-5; 10 nucleotides line up with TRBD1. The ends lost 3 bases at V and 3 bases at J; junction bases unmatched: 3. Germline V gives CDR1 SGHKS, CDR2 YYEKEE (reference sequence). The CDR3 runs 15 residues.

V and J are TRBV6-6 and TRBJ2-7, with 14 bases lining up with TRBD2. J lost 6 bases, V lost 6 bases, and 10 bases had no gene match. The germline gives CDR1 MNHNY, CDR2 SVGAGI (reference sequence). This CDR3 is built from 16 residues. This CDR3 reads CASSQAPGLAGVEQYF. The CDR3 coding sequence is TGTGCCAGCAGCCAAGCCCCGGGACTAGCGGGAGTCGAGCAGTACTTC.